This T cell receptor beta chain originates from a study of CD8 T cells in ankylosing spondylitis. In regard to this clonotype: Its specificity is not known.

Study results and limitations: A motif in TCR beta, a set of several highly homologous variants, appeared characteristic of ankylosing spondylitis blood.

TCRdb independently ran MiXCR on the 5' RACE reads; one entry per CDR3 protein. Of about 130,000 distinct CDR3 sequences listed, roughly 15% are singletons. The sample was blood, either unsorted or a sorted T cell fraction (not recorded which). This sequence was found in a male donor with ankylosing spondylitis.

The CDR3 sequence is CASSHLGQSEQYF. The CDR3 coding sequence is TGCGCCAGCAGCCACCTAGGACAATCCGAGCAGTACTTC. The gene calls are TRBV4-1 and TRBJ2-7; D might be TRBD1 (5 bases). The length of the CDR3 is 13 residues. V dropped 3 bases and J dropped 6 bases, with 12 bases sitting between them. Germline V gene data show CDR1 as MGHRA and CDR2 as YSYEKL.